This TCR beta chain was sequenced for a study of T cell repertoires in cytomegalovirus infection. The wider study: Public TCR beta signatures provided an indication of both CMV infection and a matching HLA type. Study-wide results and caveats: Public TCR beta family frequency separated CMV-and-HLA carriers, including in an independent cohort. In two of eight donors, the top clonotype was HLA-C-restricted CMV-specific.

This clonotype was counted many times. The antigen is unknown. TCRdb ran MiXCR on the reads and lists one entry per CDR3 protein. There are approximately 340,000 distinct CDR3 sequences in the sample; about 27% occur only once, and 20% lies in the top ten. Germline CDR1 and CDR2: MNHEY and SVGAGI. The ends lost 2 bases at V and 4 bases at J; junction bases unmatched: 2. The CDR3 covers 14 residues. The sequence was obtained from a human donor in good health (CMV status not recorded). Some clones in this sample may be carry-over from other donors' samples. The gene calls are TRBV6-5 and TRBJ2-7; 10 nucleotides line up with TRBD2. The sample in question was cultured PBMCs, obtained from culture after CMV antigen stimulation. CDR3 region: CASSYGLAEYEQYF. CDR3 DNA: TGTGCCAGCAGTTACGGACTAGCGGAGTACGAGCAGTACTTC.